The 27 T cell receptor beta chains reported below all come from one sample, sequenced in a study of blood T cell repertoires in COVID-19. The protocol was immunoSEQ multiplex PCR, while the TCRdb copy is restricted to in-frame clones and leaves out a portion. Seen here are 350,000 to 450,000 clones, around 84% observed once, and the top ten hold more than 3%. The specimen sequenced was peripheral blood. The origin of the receptors is a woman under 30 with acute or convalescent COVID-19.

This clone was detected once. This chain uses TRBV5-1 with TRBJ1-3; D might be TRBD1 (6 bases). Deletions cut 5 bases from V and 2 bases from J, with 14 bases between. CDR3 length: 15 residues. Germline V gene lookup returns CDR1 SGHRS and CDR2 YFSETQ. CDR3 region: CASSSSGATGNTIYF. CDR3 coding DNA: TGCGCCAGCAGTTCATCAGGGGCCACTGGAAACACCATATATTTT.

The chain links TRBV5-5 to TRBJ1-1; TRBD1 is a possible D gene (5 bases). Germline V gene sequence: CDR1 SGHKS, CDR2 YYEKEE (reference sequence). V was trimmed by 8 bases and J by 0 bases, leaving 14 bases between them. The CDR3 is made up of 14 amino acids. CDR3 protein: CASILQVMNTEAFF. The CDR3 nucleotides read TGTGCCAGTATACTACAGGTTATGAACACTGAAGCTTTCTTT.

This clone was seen once. The chain employs TRBV6-6 and TRBJ1-2, with 7 bases matching TRBD1. There are 14 residues in the CDR3. J was trimmed by 3 bases and V by 5 bases; bases with no gene match: 6. The germline V gene has CDR1 MNHNY and CDR2 SVGAGI (reference sequence). DNA for the CDR3: TGTGCCAGCAGTAACCGGGACAGAGACTATGGCTACACCTTC. Translating it yields CASSNRDRDYGYTF.

The V call is TRBV4-1, the J call TRBJ2-2, with TRBD1 matching 10 bases. Germline V gene sequence: CDR1 MGHRA, CDR2 YSYEKL. The V segment lost 3 bases and the J segment 7 bases; nucleotides outside the gene matches: 5. This CDR3 comprises 15 residues. In DNA, the CDR3 is TGCGCCAGCAGCCACTTGGGACAGGGGAGCGGGGAGCTGTTTTTT. Translation gives CASSHLGQGSGELFF.

J is TRBJ2-5 and V is TRBV27; 7 bases line up with TRBD1. The CDR3 runs 16 residues. The V gene's germline CDR1 is MNHEY and CDR2 SMNVEV (reference sequence). The J segment lost 1 base and the V segment lost 4 bases, leaving 9 bases of the junction unmatched. The CDR3 protein is CASSSPRQGPQETQYF. The CDR3 nucleotides read TGTGCCAGCAGTTCACCCCGACAGGGCCCCCAAGAGACCCAGTACTTC.

The chain joins TRBV5-8 to TRBJ2-2; TRBD2 is a possible D gene (7 bases). Trimming shortened V by 3 bases and J by 1 base, and 22 bases separated the two germline ends. CDR3 length equals 19 residues. CDR1 SGHTS and CDR2 YDEGEE come from the germline V gene. The CDR3 protein is CASSYWGGPDPENTGELFF. The CDR3 nucleotides read TGTGCCAGCAGCTATTGGGGGGGGCCGGATCCTGAGAACACCGGGGAGCTGTTTTTT.

The chain has TRBV9 and TRBJ1-1; D may be TRBD1 (5 bases). The CDR3 is made up of 15 amino acids. Trimming removed 4 bases from V and 5 bases from J, with 18 bases in between. CDR1 SGDLS and CDR2 YYNGEE come from the germline V gene. The CDR3 DNA reads as TGTGCCAGCAGCCCCCCCCTCGGGGGTGGGACTGAAGCTTTCTTT. Translating it yields CASSPPLGGGTEAFF. Combining the CDR3 with reference TRBV9 and TRBJ1-1 gives the whole variable domain DSGVTQTPKHLITATGQRVTLRCSPRSGDLSVYWYQQSLDQGLQFLIQYYNGEERAKGNILERFSAQQFPDLHSELNLSSLELGDSALYFCASSPPLGGGTEAFFGQGTRLTVV.

CDR3 coding DNA: TGTGCCAGCAGTTTTACAGGAGATCAGCCCCAGCATTTT. It codes for CASSFTGDQPQHF. The rearrangement uses TRBV6-5 and TRBJ1-5; possible D gene TRBD1, 5 bases. Trimming took 4 bases from V and 5 from J, leaving 9 bases between them. The CDR3 has 13 residues. CDR1 is MNHEY, CDR2 SVGAGI, per germline.

The chain is built from TRBV2 and TRBJ1-2; D call uncertain. The CDR3 sequence is 14 residues long. V lost 0 bases and J 6 bases, leaving 11 bases between the germline ends. Germline assignment: CDR1 SNHLY and CDR2 FYNNEI. This CDR3 is CASSEARAADGYTF. The CDR3 DNA sequence: TGTGCCAGCAGTGAAGCGCGGGCGGCGGATGGCTACACCTTC. The full variable domain, rest sourced from reference TRBV2 and TRBJ1-2, is EPEVTQTPSHQVTQMGQEVILRCVPISNHLYFYWYRQILGQKVEFLVSFYNNEISEKSEIFDDQFSVERPDGSNFTLKIRSTKLEDSAMYFCASSEARAADGYTFGSGTRLTVV.

This chain joins TRBV5-1 and TRBJ2-7; a possible D gene is TRBD1 (6 bases). Germline CDR1 is SGHRS and CDR2 is YFSETQ. The CDR3 totals 13 residues. Trimming pared 2 bases from V and 5 bases from J, leaving 11 bases between. CDR3 amino acids: CASSLTGSHEQYF. The CDR3 DNA is TGCGCCAGCAGCTTAACAGGGTCCCACGAGCAGTACTTC.

V gene TRBV5-1 combines with J gene TRBJ2-3; 9 bases align to TRBD1. CDR3 length: 14 amino acids. From germline, CDR1 is SGHRS and CDR2 YFSETQ. The CDR3 sequence: CTLRGDRASDTQYF. CDR3 in DNA: TGCACGCTACGCGGGGACAGGGCTTCAGATACGCAGTATTTT.

The chain carries TRBV7-3 and TRBJ1-1; D gene ambiguous. V shed 2 bases and J shed 1 base, with 5 bases lying between them. CDR1 and CDR2 (germline): SGHTA, FQGTGA. There are 13 residues in the CDR3. The CDR3 DNA follows: TGTGCCAGCAGCTTACGTCGGAACACTGAAGCTTTCTTT. Amino acid sequence: CASSLRRNTEAFF.

This clone came up a few times. The chain joins TRBV3-1 (or the pseudogene TRBV3-2) to TRBJ2-2; TRBD1 aligns across 9 bases. Germline V gene data show CDR1 as LGHDT and CDR2 as YNNKEL (reference sequence). V dropped 4 bases and J dropped 6; count of bases not matched to a gene: 6. This CDR3 contains 15 residues. The chain's CDR3 is CASSRSDRGAGELFF. For the CDR3, the DNA is TGTGCCAGCAGCCGCTCGGACAGGGGTGCCGGGGAGCTGTTTTTT.

This clone was recorded only once. V and J are TRBV5-8 and TRBJ1-6; 9 bases are shared with TRBD1. The ends lost 2 bases at V and 7 bases at J; junction bases unmatched: 7. Germline values: CDR1 SGHTS, CDR2 YDEGEE. This CDR3 contains 16 residues. CDR3 in DNA: TGTGCCAGCAGCTTCTCCATAGGGACAGGGAATTCACCCCTCCACTTT. It translates to CASSFSIGTGNSPLHF.

The V and J genes are TRBV4-2 and TRBJ1-3, with D possibly being TRBD1 (6 bases). Germline V gene sequence: CDR1 LGHNA, CDR2 YNFKEQ. Trimming took off 2 bases at V and 1 base at J, with 9 bases between the two ends. The CDR3 consists of 15 residues. The CDR3 bases are TGTGCCAGCAGCCAAAAACAGGGATCTGGAAACACCATATATTTT. This translates into CASSQKQGSGNTIYF.

The V gene is TRBV28, the J gene TRBJ2-2; TRBD1 aligns across 9 bases. Germline CDR1 is MDHEN and CDR2 is SYDVKM. The CDR3 runs to 17 residues. V was clipped by 4 bases and J by 3 bases; unmatched bases: 9. The CDR3 DNA follows: TGTGCCAGCAGTTACCCCGGGACAGGGTTTGACACCGGGGAGCTGTTTTTT. Translation gives CASSYPGTGFDTGELFF.

V usage is TRBV9 and J usage is TRBJ2-2; TRBD2 agrees at 8 bases. J gave up 4 bases and V 0 bases, and 5 bases lay outside the gene matches. Germline lookup yields CDR1 SGDLS and CDR2 YYNGEE. The CDR3 has 16 amino acids. The CDR3 DNA sequence: TGTGCCAGCAGCGTAGTGAGTAGCGGGGTCACCGGGGAGCTGTTTTTT. This translates into CASSVVSSGVTGELFF.

CDR3 protein: CASTTGTTNTEAFF. The CDR3 region has the DNA TGTGCCAGCACAACCGGGACAACGAACACTGAAGCTTTCTTT. The V call is TRBV5-6, the J call TRBJ1-1, with a weak D call TRBD1 (6 bases). CDR3 length equals 14 residues. The V and J ends lost 6 bases and 1 base respectively, with 13 bases between them. CDR1 and CDR2 (germline): SGHDT, YYEEEE.

The CDR3 sequence: CASSFEGRDNSPLHF. In DNA, the CDR3 is TGTGCCAGCAGTTTTGAAGGCAGGGATAATTCACCCCTCCACTTT. The chain has TRBV2 and TRBJ1-6; perhaps TRBD1 as D (5 bases). V lost 5 bases and J lost 5, with 13 bases in between. In germline, CDR1 is SNHLY, CDR2 FYNNEI. There are 15 residues in the CDR3.

The CDR3 here is CASSLVGGGEQFF. The CDR3 DNA follows: TGCGCCAGCAGCTTGGTAGGCGGGGGTGAGCAGTTCTTC. The chain has TRBV5-1 and TRBJ2-1; 7 bases fit TRBD2. The CDR3 is 13 amino acids. Germline CDR1 SGHRS, CDR2 YFSETQ. J lost 9 bases, V lost 0 bases, and 3 bases had no gene match.

J is TRBJ2-7 and V is TRBV6-5; the match to TRBD1 covers 7 bases. V trimming: 6 bases; J trimming: 1 base; junction bases outside the gene matches: 3. The CDR3 loop spans 13 amino acids. Germline V gene data show CDR1 as MNHEY and CDR2 as SVGAGI. CDR3 sequence reads: CASSMTGSYEQYF. The DNA of the CDR3 is TGTGCCAGCAGCATGACAGGGTCCTACGAGCAGTACTTC.

The V call is TRBV13, the J call TRBJ2-1; 8 nucleotides match TRBD2. The CDR3 has 16 amino acids. Germline V CDR1 and CDR2: PRHDT, FYEKMQ (reference sequence). Trimming removed 1 base from V and 0 bases from J; junction bases left unmatched: 2. CDR3 bases: TGTGCCAGCAGCTTAGAACGGGGGGGCTCCTACAATGAGCAGTTCTTC. Protein: CASSLERGGSYNEQFF. Looking up the rest from reference TRBV13 and TRBJ2-1 gives the full variable domain: AAGVIQSPRHLIKEKRETATLKCYPIPRHDTVYWYQQGPGQDPQFLISFYEKMQSDKGSIPDRFSAQQFSDYHSELNMSSLELGDSALYFCASSLERGGSYNEQFFGPGTRLTVL.

The rearrangement joins TRBV5-1 to TRBJ2-2; 7 bases are a match to TRBD2. The germline gives CDR1 SGHRS, CDR2 YFSETQ. The CDR3 is made up of 18 amino acids. The junction had 12 bases not matched to a gene; V was cut back by 0 bases and J by 4 bases. The CDR3 coding sequence is TGCGCCAGCAGCTTGGAACCATTGGTGGGAGGGTCCACCGGGGAGCTGTTTTTT. Protein product: CASSLEPLVGGSTGELFF.

Only one count was recorded for this clone. The chain uses TRBV15 and TRBJ1-1, with 9 nucleotides matching TRBD1. CDR3 size: 15 residues. Germline CDR1 reads LNHNV; CDR2 reads YYDKDF (reference sequence). With 5 bases clipped from V and 4 bases from J, the junction kept 8 bases outside the gene matches. CDR3 coding DNA: TGTGCCACCAGCGGACACAGGGGGCGCCCCACTGAAGCTTTCTTT. As protein: CATSGHRGRPTEAFF.

The chain links TRBV4-1 to TRBJ2-7, with D perhaps matching TRBD1 (5 bases). This CDR3 is 15 amino acids long. The V end lost 1 base, the J end lost 2 bases, and 12 bases lay between the germline ends. The germline gives CDR1 MGHRA, CDR2 YSYEKL. CDR3 nucleotide sequence: TGCGCCAGCAGCCAAGTTCTAGGACAAACCTACGAGCAGTACTTC. Amino acids: CASSQVLGQTYEQYF.

The CDR3 here is CASGHSGAYNEQFF. The CDR3 region has the DNA TGTGCCAGCGGGCATAGCGGAGCGTACAATGAGCAGTTCTTC. The V call is TRBV6-5, the J call TRBJ2-1; D may be TRBD2 (6 bases). The V gene's germline CDR1 is MNHEY and CDR2 SVGAGI. This CDR3 comprises 14 residues. V was clipped by 8 bases and J by 4 bases, with 15 bases between them.

The chain combines TRBV30 with TRBJ1-1; D remains ambiguous. Germline lookup yields CDR1 GTSNPN and CDR2 SVGIG (reference sequence). The CDR3 has 12 residues. V lost 0 bases and J lost 6, with 8 bases in between. This CDR3 is CAWSVFGSEAFF. CDR3 sequence (DNA): TGTGCCTGGAGTGTATTCGGTTCTGAAGCTTTCTTT. The full variable domain, rest sourced from reference TRBV30 and TRBJ1-1, is SQTIHQWPATLVQPVGSPLSLECTVEGTSNPNLYWYRQAAGRGLQLLFYSVGIGQISSEVPQNLSASRPQDRQFILSSKKLLLSDSGFYLCAWSVFGSEAFFGQGTRLTVV.